The present T cell receptor (beta chain) was sequenced within a study of cytomegalovirus exposure and HLA in healthy donors. V lost 0 bases to trimming and J lost 8 bases, with 10 bases between them. Germline assignment: CDR1 MNHEY and CDR2 SVGAGI. The CDR3 runs to 14 residues. PCR was performed using 60 Vbeta and 13 Jbeta primers. The assay was immunoSEQ multiplex PCR, and TCRdb's table has in-frame clones only and misses some. This table has 140,000 to 150,000 clones, just under 70% appearing once. The gene calls are TRBV6-5 and TRBJ1-4; D unresolved. Sequences were obtained from PBMCs. The receptor's source is a man between 60 and 70 years old in good health and CMV-seronegative. The CDR3 sequence is CASSYSTSGEKLFF. In DNA form, the CDR3 reads TGTGCCAGCAGTTACTCGACCTCGGGGGAAAAACTGTTTTTT.